A single sample gave rise to the 17 T cell receptor beta chains below, sequenced in a study of cytomegalovirus exposure and HLA in healthy donors (TCRdb year 2017). The library relied on the immunoSEQ multiplex PCR assay. A mixture of 60 forward primers for TCR Vbeta segments and 13 reverse primers for TCR Jbeta segments was used in the multiplex PCR. TCRdb holds this immuneACCESS table with in-frame rearrangements only. Some clones are missing; in checked studies, unresolved V genes explain under half, and the rest has no known cause. This sample comprises around 190,000 clones, approximately 77% of them detected only once. Roughly 3.1% of the sample is held by the ten biggest clonotypes. Sample: PBMCs. The receptors shown here come from a man aged 35 to 55 in good health and CMV-seropositive.

Concerning this clone: A read error may account for a junction end that differs from germline. The rearrangement links TRBV6-1 to TRBJ2-6; D is possibly TRBD2 (5 bases). The CDR3 has 17 residues. Germline CDR1 is MNHNS and CDR2 is SASEGT. Written as DNA, the CDR3 is TGTGCCATCAGTGAGAGAGGGTTTAACCTCGGGGCCAACGTCCTGACTTTC. Protein sequence: CAISERGFNLGANVLTF.

The V call is TRBV7-9, the J call TRBJ2-2; 12 bases fit TRBD2. Germline V gene lookup returns CDR1 SEHNR and CDR2 FQNEAQ (reference sequence). The V and J ends lost 4 bases and 6 bases, in that order; junction bases with no gene match: 3. This CDR3 is 15 amino acids long. The CDR3 loop reads CASSSSSGGAGELFF. CDR3 in DNA: TGTGCCAGCAGCTCCTCTAGCGGGGGGGCCGGGGAGCTGTTTTTT.

The gene calls are TRBV5-1 and TRBJ1-2; D unresolved. Germline assignment: CDR1 SGHRS and CDR2 YFSETQ. V shed 5 bases and J shed 6 bases, with 17 bases lying between them. The CDR3 extends over 14 amino acids. This CDR3 reads CASRKTEDLHGYTF. The CDR3 coding sequence is TGCGCCAGCAGGAAGACGGAGGATCTACATGGCTACACCTTC.

This rearrangement joins TRBV5-1 to TRBJ2-7; a possible D gene is TRBD2 (5 bases). Germline CDR1 and CDR2: SGHRS and YFSETQ. The V end lost 6 bases, the J end lost 6 bases, and 22 bases lay between the germline ends. The length of the CDR3 is 15 residues. CDR3 nucleotides: TGCGCCAGCACCCCGGTTTCCACCAGCGGAGGCGAGCAGTACTTC. It encodes CASTPVSTSGGEQYF. Based on the CDR3 plus reference TRBV5-1 and TRBJ2-7, the full variable domain is KAGVTQTPRYLIKTRGQQVTLSCSPISGHRSVSWYQQTPGQGLQFLFEYFSETQRNKGNFPGRFSGRQFSNSRSEMNVSTLELGDSALYLCASTPVSTSGGEQYFGPGTRLTVT.

The genes are TRBV27 and TRBJ1-1, with TRBD1 as a possible D gene (5 bases). Germline CDR1 reads MNHEY; CDR2 reads SMNVEV (reference sequence). The V end lost 4 bases, the J end lost 5 bases, and 14 bases lay between the germline ends. The CDR3 is 14 amino acids. This CDR3 is CASSSTGGRTEAFF. CDR3 coding DNA: TGTGCCAGCAGTTCGACGGGGGGTAGGACTGAAGCTTTCTTT.

V and J are TRBV10-3 and TRBJ2-1; 10 bases agree with TRBD1. V gave up 6 bases and J gave up 8 bases; unmatched junction bases: 1. The CDR3 runs 12 residues. Germline assignment: CDR1 ENHRY and CDR2 SYGVKD. The DNA for the CDR3 is TGTGCCATCAGGACAGGGGGCCATGAGCAGTTCTTC. Protein product: CAIRTGGHEQFF.

V and J are TRBV5-6 and TRBJ2-7; possible D gene TRBD2, 7 bases. CDR1 is SGHDT and CDR2 is YYEEEE in the germline V gene. CDR3 length: 14 amino acids. V was trimmed by 7 bases and J by 1 base, leaving 15 bases between them. The CDR3 loop is CASLSGGLSYEQYF. The CDR3 bases are TGTGCCAGCCTATCGGGGGGCTTGTCCTACGAGCAGTACTTC.

J is TRBJ2-7 and V is TRBV9; TRBD2 aligns across 8 bases. In germline, CDR1 is SGDLS, CDR2 YYNGEE. The CDR3 runs to 14 residues. V lost 4 bases, J lost 5 bases, and 8 bases stayed unmatched. The CDR3 coding sequence is TGTGCCAGCAGCTCGCGGGGGGTTGGCCACGAGCAGTACTTC. This translates into CASSSRGVGHEQYF.

The rearrangement links TRBV19 to TRBJ1-2; TRBD1 agrees at 10 bases. The junction had 5 bases not matched to a gene; V was cut back by 5 bases and J by 5 bases. Germline assignment: CDR1 LNHDA and CDR2 SQIVND (reference sequence). The CDR3 runs to 14 residues. The CDR3 DNA reads as TGTGCCAGTAGTCTCAGGACAGGGGGTTATGGCTACACCTTC. This translates into CASSLRTGGYGYTF.

Comment on this clone: Other DNA sequences in the same sample also yield this CDR3. The chain employs TRBV7-2 and TRBJ2-5, with 9 nucleotides matching TRBD2. Per germline, CDR1 SGHTA and CDR2 FQGNSA. The CDR3 sequence is 15 residues long. The junction had 5 bases not matched to a gene; V was cut back by 3 bases and J by 3 bases. For the CDR3, the DNA is TGTGCCAGCAGCTTGGGGGGACTAGCTGAAGAGACCCAGTACTTC. Amino acid sequence: CASSLGGLAEETQYF.

V usage is TRBV4-1 and J usage is TRBJ1-3; TRBD1 aligns across 7 bases. The CDR3 consists of 15 residues. CDR1 and CDR2 (germline): MGHRA, YSYEKL. The junction had 2 bases not matched to a gene; V was cut back by 0 bases and J by 3 bases. This CDR3 reads CASSQEGTVGNTIYF. As DNA, the CDR3 is TGCGCCAGCAGCCAAGAAGGGACAGTTGGAAACACCATATATTTT.

This chain uses TRBV28 with TRBJ2-3; D possibly corresponds to TRBD2 (5 bases). Per the germline V gene, CDR1 is MDHEN and CDR2 is SYDVKM. Between the trimmed V and J ends, which lost 0 bases and 2 bases, there was a span of 6 bases. CDR3 length: 14 residues. The CDR3 loop reads CASSLWRDTDTQYF. The CDR3 coding sequence is TGTGCCAGCAGTTTATGGAGGGACACAGATACGCAGTATTTT.

The rearrangement joins TRBV25-1 to TRBJ2-5, with a weak D call TRBD2 (6 bases). Between the trimmed V and J ends, which lost 4 bases and 3 bases, there was a span of 6 bases. Germline CDR1 and CDR2: MGHDK and SYGVNS. The CDR3 contains 12 residues. CDR3 protein: CASSGEEETQYF. The CDR3 DNA follows: TGTGCCAGCAGTGGGGAGGAAGAGACCCAGTACTTC.

CDR3 sequence reads: CASSAGTKNTEAFF. The DNA of the CDR3 is TGTGCCAGCAGCGCCGGGACAAAGAACACTGAAGCTTTCTTT. V gene TRBV9 combines with J gene TRBJ1-1; a weak D match, TRBD1 (6 bases). Between the trimmed V and J ends, which lost 3 bases and 1 base, there was a span of 10 bases. The germline V gene encodes CDR1 SGDLS and CDR2 YYNGEE. The CDR3 runs to 14 residues. Using reference TRBV9 and TRBJ1-1 for the parts outside the CDR3, the full variable domain is DSGVTQTPKHLITATGQRVTLRCSPRSGDLSVYWYQQSLDQGLQFLIQYYNGEERAKGNILERFSAQQFPDLHSELNLSSLELGDSALYFCASSAGTKNTEAFFGQGTRLTVV.

This chain uses TRBV6-6 with TRBJ2-1; 9 nucleotides line up with TRBD1. J was trimmed by 7 bases and V by 2 bases; bases with no gene match: 3. This CDR3 is 14 amino acids long. Germline V CDR1 and CDR2: MNHNY, SVGAGI (reference sequence). The CDR3 bases are TGTGCCAGCAGTTACGACGGGACAGGGAATGAGCAGTTCTTC. This translates into CASSYDGTGNEQFF.

This chain uses TRBV11-2 with TRBJ2-3; no clear D. Per the germline V gene, CDR1 is SGHAT and CDR2 is FQNNGV. V lost 6 bases, J lost 3 bases, and 13 bases lay in between. The length of the CDR3 is 14 residues. CDR3 coding DNA: TGTGCCAGCAGATTGGCCTTCGGGACAGATACGCAGTATTTT. Translated, it gives CASRLAFGTDTQYF.

This clone appeared once. This chain uses TRBV7-9 with TRBJ1-5; no clear D. Germline CDR1 SEHNR, CDR2 FQNEAQ (reference sequence). Trimming took off 5 bases at V and 1 base at J, with 3 bases between the two ends. This CDR3 has 12 amino acids. The CDR3 reads CASSRSNQPQHF. Written as DNA, the CDR3 is TGTGCCAGCAGCCGGAGCAATCAGCCCCAGCATTTT.